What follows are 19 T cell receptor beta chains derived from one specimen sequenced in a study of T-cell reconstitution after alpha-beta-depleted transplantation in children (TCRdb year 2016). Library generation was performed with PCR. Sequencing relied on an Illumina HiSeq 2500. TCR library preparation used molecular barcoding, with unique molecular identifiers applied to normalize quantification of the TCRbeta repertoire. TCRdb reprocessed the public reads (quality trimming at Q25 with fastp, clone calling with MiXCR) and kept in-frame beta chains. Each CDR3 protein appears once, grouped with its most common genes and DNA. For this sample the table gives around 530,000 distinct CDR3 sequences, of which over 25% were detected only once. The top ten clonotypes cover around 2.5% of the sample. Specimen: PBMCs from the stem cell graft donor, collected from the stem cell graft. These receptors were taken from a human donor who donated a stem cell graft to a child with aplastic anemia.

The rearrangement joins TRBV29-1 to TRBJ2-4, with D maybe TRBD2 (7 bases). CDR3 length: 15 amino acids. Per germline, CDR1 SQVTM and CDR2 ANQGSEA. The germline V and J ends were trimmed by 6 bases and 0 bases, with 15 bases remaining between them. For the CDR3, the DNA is TGCAGCGTCGCTTGGCGGGGGCTAGCCAAAAACATTCAGTACTTC. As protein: CSVAWRGLAKNIQYF.

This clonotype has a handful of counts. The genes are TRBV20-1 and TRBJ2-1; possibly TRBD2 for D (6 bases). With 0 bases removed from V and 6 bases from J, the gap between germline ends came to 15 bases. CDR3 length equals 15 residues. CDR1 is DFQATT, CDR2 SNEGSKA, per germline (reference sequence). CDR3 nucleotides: TGCAGTGCTAGAGATCTCGGGAGTCTTCCCAATGAGCAGTTCTTC. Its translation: CSARDLGSLPNEQFF.

In nucleotides, the CDR3 is TGTGCCAGCAGTTTCGGGACAAATTTTAACTACGAGCAGTACTTC. Amino acids: CASSFGTNFNYEQYF. This chain links TRBV6-2 or TRBV6-3 with TRBJ2-7; D might be TRBD1 (6 bases). The CDR3 sequence is 15 residues long. Germline V gives CDR1 MNHEY, CDR2 SVGEGT. V shed 4 bases and J shed 3 bases, with 16 bases lying between them.

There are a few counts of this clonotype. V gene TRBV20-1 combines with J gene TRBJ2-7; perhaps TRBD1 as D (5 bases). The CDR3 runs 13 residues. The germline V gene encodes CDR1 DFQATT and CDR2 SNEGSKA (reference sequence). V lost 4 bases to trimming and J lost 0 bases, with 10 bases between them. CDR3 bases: TGCAGTGCTATAGGGGATAGCTCCTACGAGCAGTACGTC. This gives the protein CSAIGDSSYEQYV.

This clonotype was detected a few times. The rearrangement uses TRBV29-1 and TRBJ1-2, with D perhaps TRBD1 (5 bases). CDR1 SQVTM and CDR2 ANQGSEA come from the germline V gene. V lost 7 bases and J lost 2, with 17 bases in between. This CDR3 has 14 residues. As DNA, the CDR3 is TGCAGCGCCTTCGTGGAGGGGAGGAACTATGGCTACACCTTC. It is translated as CSAFVEGRNYGYTF.

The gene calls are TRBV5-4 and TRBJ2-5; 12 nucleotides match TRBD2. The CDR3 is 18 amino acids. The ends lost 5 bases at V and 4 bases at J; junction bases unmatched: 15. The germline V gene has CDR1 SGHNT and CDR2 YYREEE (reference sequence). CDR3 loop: CASRTLHLAGGEGETQYF. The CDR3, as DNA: TGTGCCAGCAGGACTTTACATCTAGCGGGAGGGGAGGGAGAGACCCAGTACTTC. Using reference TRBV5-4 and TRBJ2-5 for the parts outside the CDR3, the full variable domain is ETGVTQSPTHLIKTRGQQVTLRCSSQSGHNTVSWYQQALGQGPQFIFQYYREEENGRGNFPPRFSGLQFPNYSSELNVNALELDDSALYLCASRTLHLAGGEGETQYFGPGTRLLVL.

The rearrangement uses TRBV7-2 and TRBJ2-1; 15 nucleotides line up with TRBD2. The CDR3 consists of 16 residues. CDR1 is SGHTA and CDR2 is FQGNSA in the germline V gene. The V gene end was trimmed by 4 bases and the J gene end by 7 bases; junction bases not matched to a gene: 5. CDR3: CASSSGLAGGGNEQFF. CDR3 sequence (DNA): TGTGCCAGCAGCTCAGGACTAGCGGGAGGGGGAAATGAGCAGTTCTTC. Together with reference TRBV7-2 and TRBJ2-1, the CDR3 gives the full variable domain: GAGVSQSPSNKVTEKGKDVELRCDPISGHTALYWYRQSLGQGLEFLIYFQGNSAPDKSGLPSDRFSAERTGGSVSTLTIQRTQQEDSAVYLCASSSGLAGGGNEQFFGPGTRLTVL.

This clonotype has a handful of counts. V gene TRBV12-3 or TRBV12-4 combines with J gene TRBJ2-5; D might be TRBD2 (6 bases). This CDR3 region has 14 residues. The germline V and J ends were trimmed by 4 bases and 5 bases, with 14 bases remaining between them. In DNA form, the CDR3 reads TGTGCCAGCAGTTCCCTCGGGAGCGGGGAGACCCAGTACTTC. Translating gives CASSSLGSGETQYF.

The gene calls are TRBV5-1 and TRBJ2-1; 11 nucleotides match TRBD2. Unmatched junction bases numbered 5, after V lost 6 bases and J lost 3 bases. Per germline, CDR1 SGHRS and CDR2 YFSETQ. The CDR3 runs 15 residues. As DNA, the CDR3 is TGCGCCAGCACCAACGGGACTAGCGGCTACAATGAGCAGTTCTTC. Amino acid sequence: CASTNGTSGYNEQFF. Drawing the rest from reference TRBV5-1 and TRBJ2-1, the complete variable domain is KAGVTQTPRYLIKTRGQQVTLSCSPISGHRSVSWYQQTPGQGLQFLFEYFSETQRNKGNFPGRFSGRQFSNSRSEMNVSTLELGDSALYLCASTNGTSGYNEQFFGPGTRLTVL.

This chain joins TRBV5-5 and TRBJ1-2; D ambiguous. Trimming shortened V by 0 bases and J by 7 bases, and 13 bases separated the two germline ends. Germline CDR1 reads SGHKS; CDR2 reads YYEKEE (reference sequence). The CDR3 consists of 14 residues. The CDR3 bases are TGTGCCAGCAGCTTGGAACCGAGAACTTTTGGCTACACCTTC. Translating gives CASSLEPRTFGYTF.

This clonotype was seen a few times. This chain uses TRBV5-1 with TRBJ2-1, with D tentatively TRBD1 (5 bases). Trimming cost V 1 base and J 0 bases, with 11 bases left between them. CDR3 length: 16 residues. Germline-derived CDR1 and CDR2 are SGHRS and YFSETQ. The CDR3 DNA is TGCGCCAGCAGCTTGAGCCAGGGCAGCTCCTACAATGAGCAGTTCTTC. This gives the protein CASSLSQGSSYNEQFF.

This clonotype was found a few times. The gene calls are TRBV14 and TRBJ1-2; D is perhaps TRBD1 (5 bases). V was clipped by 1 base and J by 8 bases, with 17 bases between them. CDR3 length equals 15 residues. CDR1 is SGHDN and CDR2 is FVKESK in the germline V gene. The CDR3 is CASSQGQTGGVGYTF. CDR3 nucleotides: TGTGCCAGCAGCCAAGGGCAAACCGGGGGTGTCGGCTACACCTTC.

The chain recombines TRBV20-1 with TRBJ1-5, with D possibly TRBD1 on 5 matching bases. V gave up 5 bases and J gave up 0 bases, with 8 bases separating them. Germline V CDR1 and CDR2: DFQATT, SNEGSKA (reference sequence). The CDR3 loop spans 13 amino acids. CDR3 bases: TGCAGTGCTGGGGCCGATAGCAATCAGCCCCAGCATTTT. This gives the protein CSAGADSNQPQHF.

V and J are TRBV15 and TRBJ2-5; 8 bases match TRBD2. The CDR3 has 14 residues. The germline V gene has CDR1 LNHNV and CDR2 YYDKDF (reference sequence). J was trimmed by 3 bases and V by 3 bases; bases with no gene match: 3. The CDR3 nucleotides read TGTGCCACCAGCAGGCGGGAGGCGAAAGAGACCCAGTACTTC. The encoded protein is CATSRREAKETQYF.

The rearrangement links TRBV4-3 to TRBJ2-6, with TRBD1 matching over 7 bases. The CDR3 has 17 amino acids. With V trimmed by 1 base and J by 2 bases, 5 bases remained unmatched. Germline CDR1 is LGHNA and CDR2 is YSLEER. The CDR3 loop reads CASSQGRGQTGANVLTF. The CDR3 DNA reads TGCGCCAGCAGCCAAGGAAGGGGGCAGACTGGGGCCAACGTCCTGACTTTC.

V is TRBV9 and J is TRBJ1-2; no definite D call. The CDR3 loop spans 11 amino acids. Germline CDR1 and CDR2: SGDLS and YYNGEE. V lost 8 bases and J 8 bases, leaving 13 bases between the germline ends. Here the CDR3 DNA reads TGTGCCAGTCGAGGGATGGGCGGCTACACCTTC. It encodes CASRGMGGYTF. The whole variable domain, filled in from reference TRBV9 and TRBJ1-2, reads DSGVTQTPKHLITATGQRVTLRCSPRSGDLSVYWYQQSLDQGLQFLIQYYNGEERAKGNILERFSAQQFPDLHSELNLSSLELGDSALYFCASRGMGGYTFGSGTRLTVV.

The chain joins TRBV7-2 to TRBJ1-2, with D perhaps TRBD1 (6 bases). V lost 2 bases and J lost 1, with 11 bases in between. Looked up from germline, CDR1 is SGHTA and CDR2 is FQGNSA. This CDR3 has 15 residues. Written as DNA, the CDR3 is TGTGCCAGCAGCTTAACTGGGGGGCTTAACTATGGCTACACCTTC. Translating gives CASSLTGGLNYGYTF. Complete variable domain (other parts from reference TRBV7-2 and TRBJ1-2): GAGVSQSPSNKVTEKGKDVELRCDPISGHTALYWYRQSLGQGLEFLIYFQGNSAPDKSGLPSDRFSAERTGGSVSTLTIQRTQQEDSAVYLCASSLTGGLNYGYTFGSGTRLTVV.

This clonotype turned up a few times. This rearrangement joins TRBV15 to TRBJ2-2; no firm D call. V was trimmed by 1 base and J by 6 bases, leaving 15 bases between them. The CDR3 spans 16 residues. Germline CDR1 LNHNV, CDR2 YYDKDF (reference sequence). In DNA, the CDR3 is TGTGCCACCAGCAGAGTTCCCGGGTTTCATCCCGGGGAGCTGTTTTTT. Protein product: CATSRVPGFHPGELFF.

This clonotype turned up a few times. The CDR3 DNA is TGTGCCAGCAGCCCGAAGACTAGCGGGAGTAGGAATGAGCAGTTCTTC. It translates to CASSPKTSGSRNEQFF. The rearrangement links TRBV7-2 to TRBJ2-1, with 12 nucleotides matching TRBD2. CDR3 length: 16 residues. J gave up 7 bases and V 5 bases, and 9 bases lay outside the gene matches. Germline CDR1 SGHTA, CDR2 FQGNSA.